This T cell receptor beta chain derives from a study of cytomegalovirus exposure and HLA in healthy donors. Overall study: An early data release held around 80 million unique TCRs from HLA-typed donors. Across a few hundred genotyped donors, 81% landed in the Caucasian-associated ancestry cluster.

CDR1 is MNHNY, CDR2 SVGAGI, per germline (reference sequence). There are 16 residues in the CDR3. The V and J ends lost 0 bases and 2 bases respectively, with 14 bases between them. Whole-study findings and limits: The study designated 164 TCR beta chains cytomegalovirus-associated.

Regarding this clone: The antigen is not known.

A multiplex PCR was run with 60 Vbeta primers and 13 Jbeta primers. Using immunoSEQ multiplex PCR, the repertoire was profiled, and TCRdb retains in-frame clones only, with some absent. Of approximately 150,000 clones in the sample, approximately 81% were seen once. The J gene is TRBJ2-7, the V gene TRBV6-6; D may be TRBD2 (6 bases). The material sequenced was PBMCs. The TCR comes from a female donor in good health and CMV-seronegative. DNA for the CDR3: TGTGCCAGCAGTTACTCTGGCGGGATAGCCCCCTACGAGCAGTACTTC. It encodes CASSYSGGIAPYEQYF.